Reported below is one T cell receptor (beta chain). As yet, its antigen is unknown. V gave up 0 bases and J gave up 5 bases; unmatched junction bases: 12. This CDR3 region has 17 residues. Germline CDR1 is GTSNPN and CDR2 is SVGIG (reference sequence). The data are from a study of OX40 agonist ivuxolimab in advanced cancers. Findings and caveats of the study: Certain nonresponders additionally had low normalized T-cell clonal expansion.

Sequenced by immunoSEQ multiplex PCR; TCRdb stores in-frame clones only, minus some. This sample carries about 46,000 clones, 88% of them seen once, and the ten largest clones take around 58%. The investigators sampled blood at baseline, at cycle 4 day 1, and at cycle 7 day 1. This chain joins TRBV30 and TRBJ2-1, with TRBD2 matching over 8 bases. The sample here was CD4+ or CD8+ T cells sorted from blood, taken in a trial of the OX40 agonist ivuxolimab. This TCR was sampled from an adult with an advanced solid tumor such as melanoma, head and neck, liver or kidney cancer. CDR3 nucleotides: TGTGCCTGGAGTGTATACCCGAGAGCGGGAGTTCACAATGAGCAGTTCTTC. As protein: CAWSVYPRAGVHNEQFF.